This TCR beta chain emerged from a study of T cells after yellow fever vaccination. Study observations and caveats: Researchers noted that a small share of clonotypes showed up in both CD4 and CD8 compartments. Contamination of FACS-sorted repertoires by abundant clonotypes from the bulk population could occur.

The V end was cut by 1 base, the J end by 5 bases, with 11 bases between. From germline, CDR1 is SQVTM and CDR2 ANQGSEA. This CDR3 comprises 14 residues. Synthesis of TCR cDNA relied on 5'RACE template switching, which attached a universal primer site and UMIs. TCRdb independently ran MiXCR on the 5' RACE reads; one entry per CDR3 protein. The data show about 350,000 distinct CDR3 sequences, with around 8.1% seen just once and around 17% held by the top ten. This clonotype was found a few times. What it binds is not known. The chain joins TRBV29-1 to TRBJ2-2, with D perhaps TRBD1 (6 bases). The source material was PBMCs, sampled about 49 days after the first yellow fever vaccination. This clonotype originated in a man aged 18 to 30 who received the YFV17D yellow fever vaccine. The CDR3 loop is CSVEVGTMTGELFF. The CDR3, as DNA: TGCAGCGTTGAAGTCGGGACAATGACCGGGGAGCTGTTTTTT.